The clone carrying this T cell receptor beta chain was seen a handful of times. Its antigen remains unknown. Every individual TCR cDNA molecule carried its own unique molecular identifier, which allowed correction of PCR and sequencing errors. One entry per CDR3 protein, called by TCRdb with MiXCR from the 5' RACE reads. The table has 89,000 or so distinct CDR3 sequences, 15% to 25% seen once. The sample belongs to a study of spatial heterogeneity in lung cancer. For the study at large: Compared with alpha-chain sequences, beta-chain sequences were consistently detected in greater numbers. Unique TCR and UMI combinations averaged more than ten appearances each in raw reads.

Sample time point: sample taken at primary tumor resection. Unsorted whole RNA of tumor, nontumor lung or frozen PBMC was sequenced. Study outcomes and limitations: Blood contained ubiquitous expanded tumor TCRs more at resection than at follow-up.

The receptor was derived from a male donor with early-stage non-small cell lung cancer. The sample here was PBMCs, taken at surgery.

CDR3 in DNA: TGTGCCAGCAGTTTAAATAGTCGCAGGGAAGAGACCCAGTACTTC. Amino acid sequence: CASSLNSRREETQYF. The chain is built from TRBV12-3 or TRBV12-4 and TRBJ2-5, with D perhaps matching TRBD1 (5 bases). Trimming took 2 bases from V and 3 from J, leaving 13 bases between them. CDR3 length: 15 residues.